The 6 T cell receptor beta chains presented below share a single source sample, sequenced in a study of blood T cell repertoires in COVID-19. Repertoires were generated with immunoSEQ multiplex PCR, while TCRdb's copy carries only in-frame clones and drops some. The sample shows 100,000 to 150,000 clones, approximately 86% of them seen only once. Sample: peripheral blood. These receptors all stem from a human donor in a cohort sampled during active COVID-19.

The chain carries TRBV7-6 and TRBJ2-3; TRBD2 aligns across 15 bases. V shed 5 bases and J 2 bases; nucleotides not matched to a gene: 8. The CDR3 contains 18 residues. The germline gives CDR1 SGHVS, CDR2 FNYEAQ. In DNA, the CDR3 is TGTGCCAGCAGCCTTTCCTGGACTAGCGGGAGGGTCACAGATACGCAGTATTTT. Translated: CASSLSWTSGRVTDTQYF.

This chain joins TRBV5-1 and TRBJ2-7, with TRBD2 identical over 13 bases. Germline CDR1 SGHRS, CDR2 YFSETQ. The length of the CDR3 is 15 residues. The V gene end was trimmed by 4 bases and the J gene end by 3 bases; junction bases not matched to a gene: 4. In nucleotides, the CDR3 is TGCGCCAGCAGCCAACTAGCGGGAGGGCACTACGAGCAGTACTTC. Its protein product is CASSQLAGGHYEQYF.

Notes on this clone: The sample has other DNA sequences that encode this CDR3 too. The gene calls are TRBV6-5 and TRBJ1-1, with D possibly matching TRBD1 (5 bases). Trimming cost V 6 bases and J 1 base, with 9 bases left between them. In germline, CDR1 is MNHEY, CDR2 SVGAGI. This CDR3 is built from 13 residues. The CDR3 loop reads CASSPRENTEAFF. The CDR3 DNA follows: TGTGCCAGCAGCCCCAGGGAGAACACTGAAGCTTTCTTT.

V and J are TRBV28 and TRBJ1-1; no reliable D call. The CDR3 covers 14 residues. The V end was cut by 6 bases, the J end by 4 bases, with 15 bases between. Germline CDR1 is MDHEN and CDR2 is SYDVKM. As DNA, the CDR3 is TGTGCCAGCAGCCCCGTGGAGGGCCGCACTGAAGCTTTCTTT. Protein sequence: CASSPVEGRTEAFF.

The gene calls are TRBV19 and TRBJ1-1; TRBD1 aligns across 7 bases. The CDR3 runs 15 residues. With V trimmed by 4 bases and J by 1 base, 6 bases remained unmatched. CDR1 and CDR2 from the germline V gene are LNHDA and SQIVND (reference sequence). CDR3 DNA: TGTGCCAGTAGTACCACCGGGACAGCGAACACTGAAGCTTTCTTT. The encoded protein is CASSTTGTANTEAFF.

The V call is TRBV11-3, the J call TRBJ2-5, with 8 bases matching TRBD2. The CDR3 is 19 residues long. The V gene's germline CDR1 is SGHNT and CDR2 YENEEA. V trimming: 2 bases; J trimming: 1 base; junction bases outside the gene matches: 15. This CDR3 is CASSLILVPRGASQETQYF. CDR3 nucleotide sequence: TGTGCCAGCAGCTTAATCTTGGTCCCGCGGGGGGCCTCCCAAGAGACCCAGTACTTC.